This T cell receptor (beta chain) appears in the sequencing data of a study of T cells in Graves' hyperthyroidism and ophthalmopathy. General study points: Peripheral blood also featured most of the thyroid clonotypes expanded above 0.001.

In regard to this clonotype: Antigen unknown.

The CDR3 regions of TCR beta were amplified from RNA transcripts. Using the HTBI primer set, a first-round RT-PCR was run on the TCR CDR3. TCRdb independently ran MiXCR on the multiplex PCR reads; one entry per CDR3 protein. The data hold hundreds of thousands of distinct CDR3 sequences, with 38% observed a single time. Per germline, CDR1 LNHDA and CDR2 SQIVND (reference sequence). V lost 4 bases and J 6 bases, leaving 9 bases between the germline ends. CDR3 length equals 12 residues. PBMCs came from more than 9 ml fresh peripheral blood. The gene calls are TRBV19 and TRBJ1-1; no reliable D call. The sequenced sample was blood. This TCR derives from a young man with Graves' hyperthyroidism. CDR3 in DNA: TGTGCCAGTAGTAGGGTTGGATCTGAAGCTTTCTTT. Translating it yields CASSRVGSEAFF.